A single sample is the source of the 10 T cell receptor beta chains below, sequenced in a study of blood T cell repertoires in COVID-19. The table came from immunoSEQ multiplex PCR; TCRdb's copy has only in-frame clones and leaves some out. The sample lists about 220,000 clones, roughly 80% seen once, with roughly 4.8% in the top ten. Sequencing input: PBMCs or T cells enriched from blood (not recorded which). The receptors here all came from a woman in her forties or fifties who had been exposed to COVID-19.

Remarks on this clone: Within the sample, other DNA sequences also encode this same CDR3. The chain employs TRBV5-1 and TRBJ1-6, with D perhaps TRBD1 (5 bases). The CDR3 totals 14 residues. CDR1 and CDR2 from the germline V gene are SGHRS and YFSETQ. Trimming took 2 bases from V and 3 from J, leaving 6 bases between them. The chain's CDR3 is CASSLDSYNSPLHF. CDR3 nucleotide sequence: TGCGCCAGCAGCTTAGACAGCTATAATTCACCCCTCCACTTT.

This rearrangement joins TRBV9 to TRBJ1-1; a possible D gene is TRBD1 (6 bases). V gave up 0 bases and J gave up 2 bases, with 14 bases separating them. CDR1 is SGDLS, CDR2 YYNGEE, per germline. This CDR3 is built from 16 residues. The CDR3 nucleotides are TGTGCCAGCAGCGTAGGGGCGGGGGGCTTAAACACTGAAGCTTTCTTT. Protein: CASSVGAGGLNTEAFF.

The table lists this clone with a count of one. The V and J genes are TRBV12-3 or TRBV12-4 and TRBJ2-7, with D hard to call. V lost 2 bases, J lost 4 bases, and 9 bases lay in between. The CDR3 contains 13 residues. For the CDR3, the DNA is TGTGCCAGCAGTTTATTCAGATCTTACGAGCAGTACTTC. It codes for CASSLFRSYEQYF.

This clone was seen a few times. This CDR3 reads CARSSLPDRAHEKLFF. The DNA of the CDR3 is TGTGCCAGAAGCTCACTTCCTGACAGGGCCCATGAAAAACTGTTTTTT. This sequence joins TRBV5-3 and TRBJ1-4, with 7 bases lining up with TRBD1. TRBV5-3 belongs to the ORF category, with a function that is uncertain. With 3 bases clipped from V and 6 bases from J, the junction kept 11 bases outside the gene matches. The CDR3 is made up of 16 amino acids.

The chain employs TRBV18 and TRBJ1-2; the match to TRBD1 covers 8 bases. CDR1 is KGHSH and CDR2 is LQKENI in the germline V gene. Unmatched junction bases numbered 14, after V lost 6 bases and J lost 8 bases. The CDR3 extends over 15 amino acids. CDR3 region: CASSPGGQEAGGYTF. The CDR3 nucleotides are TGTGCCAGCTCGCCTGGGGGACAGGAGGCTGGGGGCTACACCTTC.

The CDR3 sequence: CASSMTGKRQPQHF. The CDR3 DNA follows: TGTGCCAGTAGTATGACGGGGAAGCGTCAGCCCCAGCATTTT. This sequence joins TRBV19 and TRBJ1-5; D is undetermined. Germline V CDR1 and CDR2: LNHDA, SQIVND (reference sequence). This CDR3 is built from 14 residues. V was cut by 3 bases and J by 6 bases, with 12 bases left in between. The full variable domain, in which reference TRBV19 and TRBJ1-5 provide the parts outside the CDR3, is DGGITQSPKYLFRKEGQNVTLSCEQNLNHDAMYWYRQDPGQGLRLIYYSQIVNDFQKGDIAEGYSVSREKKESFPLTVTSAQKNPTAFYLCASSMTGKRQPQHFGDGTRLSIL.

The genes are TRBV6-2 or TRBV6-3 and TRBJ2-5; D is possibly TRBD1 (6 bases). V lost 5 bases to trimming and J lost 3 bases, with 13 bases between them. Germline V lookup: CDR1 MNHEY, CDR2 SVGEGT. This CDR3 contains 14 residues. The CDR3 nucleotides are TGTGCCAGCAGTCACGGGACATATAAAGAGACCCAGTACTTC. Its protein product is CASSHGTYKETQYF.

This chain links TRBV5-1 with TRBJ1-1; D unresolved. This CDR3 is 14 amino acids long. Trimming cost V 4 bases and J 3 bases, with 13 bases left between them. Germline CDR1 SGHRS, CDR2 YFSETQ. As DNA, the CDR3 is TGCGCCAGCAGCCCCTTTACGGTCGACACTGAAGCTTTCTTT. Its translation: CASSPFTVDTEAFF.

This chain links TRBV7-9 with TRBJ2-3, with 13 bases lining up with TRBD2. V lost 5 bases to trimming and J lost 2 bases; unmatched junction nucleotides: 10. The CDR3 runs 18 residues. The germline V gene has CDR1 SEHNR and CDR2 FQNEAQ (reference sequence). The DNA of the CDR3 is TGTGCCAGCAGCACGGGACTAGCGGGGCGCCACCTCACAGATACGCAGTATTTT. Its protein is CASSTGLAGRHLTDTQYF.

The chain combines TRBV27 with TRBJ1-2; tentative D call: TRBD1 (5 bases). The CDR3 has 12 amino acids. V was cut by 8 bases and J by 8 bases, with 15 bases left in between. CDR1 and CDR2 from the germline V gene are MNHEY and SMNVEV (reference sequence). This chain's CDR3 is CASRGRDGGYTF. CDR3 DNA: TGTGCCAGCCGGGGGAGGGACGGGGGCTACACCTTC.